The rows below give T cell receptor beta chains drawn from one sample of a study of T cell repertoires in cytomegalovirus infection. MiXCR, run by TCRdb on the reads, gives a single entry per CDR3 protein. The table lists 450,000 to 650,000 distinct CDR3 sequences, about 39% of them singletons. Their antigens remain unidentified. The starting material was cultured PBMCs, obtained from culture after CMV antigen stimulation. The receptor set was obtained from a human donor in good health (CMV status not recorded). Some clones in this sample may be carry-over from other donors' samples. The CDR3 runs from the conserved cysteine through the conserved F or W. Fields, in order: J gene, V gene, D gene, clone size, CDR3 DNA, CDR3 protein. D genes are given only for firm matches. A row's size may be missing; if present it is once, few, many or a size class.

TRBJ2-3,TRBV6-6,TRBD2,.,TGTGCCAGCAGTACTAGCGGGAGTGGGGAGCAGTATTTT,CASSTSGSGEQYF
TRBJ2-7,TRBV7-2,.,few,TGTGCCAGCAGACCCACGAGCTACGAGCAGTACTTC,CASRPTSYEQYF
TRBJ2-3,TRBV20-1,.,.,TGCAGTGCCACCCGGGAAGGCACAGATACGCAGTATTTT,CSATREGTDTQYF
TRBJ1-1,TRBV12-3/TRBV12-4,.,.,TGTGCCAGCACGGGGACGGATTACACTGAAGCTTTCTTT,CASTGTDYTEAFF
TRBJ2-5,TRBV20-1,.,.,TGCAGTGGGTGGTCTGGCGGGGGCGGCCTCGGGACCCAGTACTTC,CSGWSGGGGLGTQYF
TRBJ2-1,TRBV20-1,TRBD2,few,TGCAGTGCTAGGGTCGGGGGGGCCTGGGATGAGCAGTTCTTC,CSARVGGAWDEQFF
TRBJ2-1,TRBV2,TRBD2,few,TGTGCCAGCAGTGAGCCCCGCGGGGGGCACAATGAGCAGTTCTTC,CASSEPRGGHNEQFF
TRBJ2-3,TRBV5-4,.,.,TGTGCCAGCCGCAAAGGGATCCAAAGGTCTGGCACAGATACGCAGTATTTT,CASRKGIQRSGTDTQYF
TRBJ2-3,TRBV30,.,.,TGTGCCTGGAGTGTAGTTGGTGATACGCAGTATTTT,CAWSVVGDTQYF
TRBJ1-2,TRBV12-3/TRBV12-4,.,once,TGTGCCAGCAGCAAAGCCCCGCGGGCGAACTATGGCTACACCTTC,CASSKAPRANYGYTF
TRBJ2-1,TRBV27,TRBD2,.,TGTGCCAGCAGCCGACCGGGACTAGCGGGGTACAATGAGCAGTTCTTC,CASSRPGLAGYNEQFF
TRBJ1-6,TRBV7-2,TRBD1,many,TGTGCCAGCAGCTTATGGGACAGGACGAATTCACCCCTCCACTTT,CASSLWDRTNSPLHF
TRBJ1-3,TRBV25-1,.,once,TGTGCCAGCAGTGAGAGGTCAGGGGCTGGAAACACCATATATTTT,CASSERSGAGNTIYF
TRBJ1-2,TRBV12-3/TRBV12-4,.,.,TGTGCCAGCAGTTTAGGCGGCCCTAGCTACACCTTC,CASSLGGPSYTF
TRBJ1-6,TRBV7-8,.,few,TGTGCCAGCAGCTCGAACAGGCGGTCACCCCTCCACTTT,CASSSNRRSPLHF
TRBJ2-5,TRBV7-6,.,.,TGTGCCAGCAGCCCCGGACCACCTCGGGAGACCCAGTACTTC,CASSPGPPRETQYF
TRBJ2-7,TRBV7-2,TRBD2,.,TGTGCCAGCAGCCTCACACGGCGGGGGGGCTATGGAGAGCAGTACTTC,CASSLTRRGGYGEQYF
TRBJ2-2,TRBV18,.,.,TGTGCCAGCTCACCTCAGACCGGGATAAACACCGGGGAGCTGTTTTTT,CASSPQTGINTGELFF
TRBJ1-3,TRBV4-1,.,few,TGCGCCAGCAGCCATGGCCGCGTCCAGCTCTCTGGAAACACCATATATTTT,CASSHGRVQLSGNTIYF
TRBJ2-7,TRBV7-2,TRBD2,few,TGTGCCAGCAGCTTAACCCTAGCGGGGGAGCAGTACTTC,CASSLTLAGEQYF
TRBJ2-7,TRBV7-2,.,.,TGTGCCAGCAGCCGACGAGGCGACGAGCAGTACTTC,CASSRRGDEQYF
TRBJ2-5,TRBV7-2,.,.,TGTGCCAGCAGCCCAGAAGGAACGGTAACCCAGTACTTC,CASSPEGTVTQYF
TRBJ2-1,TRBV7-6,.,few,TGTGCCAGCAGCTCTGAGTTAGTCGCTGAGCAGTTCTTC,CASSSELVAEQFF
TRBJ2-1,TRBV7-2,TRBD2,many,TGTGCCAGCAGCCCACCCGGACTAGCGATCAATGAGCAGTTCTTC,CASSPPGLAINEQFF
TRBJ2-1,TRBV12-5,.,few,TGTGCTAGTGGTTTGGTACGAGGCGGGATTTACGATGAGCAGTTCTTC,CASGLVRGGIYDEQFF
TRBJ1-1,TRBV5-6,.,.,TGTGCCAGCAGTCAGAGGGAAGGCACTGAAGCTTTCTTT,CASSQREGTEAFF
TRBJ2-5,TRBV27,TRBD1,.,TGTGCCAGCAGTTCACCTACAGGGGGCGAGGGGACCCAGTACTTC,CASSSPTGGEGTQYF
TRBJ2-6,TRBV2,.,few,TGTGCCAGCTGGCCCAGCCCGGCTGGGGCCAACGTCCTGACTTTC,CASWPSPAGANVLTF
TRBJ2-7,TRBV12-3/TRBV12-4,.,.,TGTGCCAGCAGCTTCGGCAGGTCGGGGGAGCAGTACTTC,CASSFGRSGEQYF
TRBJ1-2,TRBV6-5,TRBD1,.,TGTGCCAGCAGTAAGACCGGGACAGGGATCCATGGCTACACCTTC,CASSKTGTGIHGYTF
TRBJ1-6,TRBV5-1,.,once,TGCGCCAGCAGCGAAGGGGCTTATAATTCACCCCTCCACTTT,CASSEGAYNSPLHF
TRBJ2-5,TRBV9,TRBD2,few,TGTGCCAGCAGCCCCTCGGCGGGGGTCCTTGAGACCCAGTACTTC,CASSPSAGVLETQYF
TRBJ2-7,TRBV5-6,TRBD2,.,TGTGCCAGCAGCGATGGGACTAGCGAAACCTACGAGCAGTACTTC,CASSDGTSETYEQYF
TRBJ2-7,TRBV7-8,.,few,TGTGCCAGCAGATCCACTCGGGCAGGGCCTCCCTACGAGCAGTACTTC,CASRSTRAGPPYEQYF
TRBJ2-1,TRBV7-2,TRBD2,once,TGTGCCAGCAGCATGACTAGCGGGGGGGTGGTTGAGCAGTTCTTC,CASSMTSGGVVEQFF
TRBJ1-1,TRBV7-6,.,.,TGTGCCAGCAGCTTACTAGGGACGAGGTGGGCTTTCTTT,CASSLLGTRWAFF
TRBJ2-7,TRBV7-2,TRBD2,.,TGTGCCAGCAGGAGACTAGCGGGAGAGAACTACGAGCAGTACTTC,CASRRLAGENYEQYF
TRBJ2-2,TRBV10-3,TRBD1,few,TGTGCCACTACCGGGACAGCAAACACCGGGGAGCTGTTTTTT,CATTGTANTGELFF
TRBJ2-3,TRBV6-1,.,.,TGTGCCAGCAGTGGGACGAACAGGGCGACGGGCACAGATACGCAGTATTTT,CASSGTNRATGTDTQYF
TRBJ2-1,TRBV6-2/TRBV6-3,TRBD2,few,TGTGCCACGGGACTAGCTTACAATGAGCAGTTCTTC,CATGLAYNEQFF
TRBJ2-7,TRBV12-3/TRBV12-4,.,.,TGTGCCCTACACTCCTTGGGGTTTGAGCAGTACTTC,CALHSLGFEQYF
TRBJ1-6,TRBV5-1,.,.,TGCGCCAGCAGCTTGGCGACGGCGAATTCACCCCTCCACTTT,CASSLATANSPLHF
TRBJ2-7,TRBV5-5,.,few,TGTGCCAGCAGCTCCGTCAGGGGAACAGACTCCTACGAGCAGTACTTC,CASSSVRGTDSYEQYF
TRBJ1-1,TRBV11-1,.,.,TGTGCCAGCAGCCGAGGGCGCTTGGGGAACTCTGAAGCTTTCTTT,CASSRGRLGNSEAFF
TRBJ1-1,TRBV5-1,.,few,TGCGCCAGCAGCTCCGGGCCCGGAGGCACTGAAGCTTTCTTT,CASSSGPGGTEAFF
TRBJ2-1,TRBV7-6,TRBD1,few,TGTGCCAGCAGCAACCCTGACAGGGCTGGCTATGAGCAGTTCTTC,CASSNPDRAGYEQFF